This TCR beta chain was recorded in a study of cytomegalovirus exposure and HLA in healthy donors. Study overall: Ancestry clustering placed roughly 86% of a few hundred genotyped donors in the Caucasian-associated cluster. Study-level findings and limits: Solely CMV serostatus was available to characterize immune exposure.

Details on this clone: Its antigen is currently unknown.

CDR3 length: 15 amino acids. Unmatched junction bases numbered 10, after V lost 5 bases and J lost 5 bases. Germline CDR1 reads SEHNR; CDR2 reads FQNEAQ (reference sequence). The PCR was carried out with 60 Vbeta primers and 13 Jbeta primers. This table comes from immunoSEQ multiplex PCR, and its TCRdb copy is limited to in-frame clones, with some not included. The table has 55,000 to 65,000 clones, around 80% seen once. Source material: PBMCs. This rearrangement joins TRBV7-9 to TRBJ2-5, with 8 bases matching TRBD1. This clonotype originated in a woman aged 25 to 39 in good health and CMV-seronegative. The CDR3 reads CASSGQGVKGETQYF. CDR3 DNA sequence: TGTGCCAGCAGCGGACAGGGAGTGAAAGGGGAGACCCAGTACTTC.